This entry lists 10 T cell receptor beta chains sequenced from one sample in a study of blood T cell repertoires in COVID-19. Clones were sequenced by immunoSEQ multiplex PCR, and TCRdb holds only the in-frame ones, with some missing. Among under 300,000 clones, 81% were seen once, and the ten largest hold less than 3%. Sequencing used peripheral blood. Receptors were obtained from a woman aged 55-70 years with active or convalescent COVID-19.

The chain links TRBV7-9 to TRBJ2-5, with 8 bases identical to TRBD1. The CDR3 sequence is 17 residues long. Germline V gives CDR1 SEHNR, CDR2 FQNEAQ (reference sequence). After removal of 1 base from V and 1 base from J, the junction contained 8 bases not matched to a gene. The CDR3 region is CASSLGPGGFFQETQYF. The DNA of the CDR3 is TGTGCCAGCAGCTTAGGGCCAGGGGGCTTCTTCCAAGAGACCCAGTACTTC.

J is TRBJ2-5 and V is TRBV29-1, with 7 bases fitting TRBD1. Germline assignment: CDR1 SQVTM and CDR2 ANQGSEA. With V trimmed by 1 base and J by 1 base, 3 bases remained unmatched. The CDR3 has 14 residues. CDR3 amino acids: CSVEAPGGQETQYF. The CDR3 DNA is TGCAGCGTTGAAGCCCCAGGGGGCCAAGAGACCCAGTACTTC. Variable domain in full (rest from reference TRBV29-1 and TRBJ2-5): SAVISQKPSRDICQRGTSLTIQCQVDSQVTMMFWYRQQPGQSLTLIATANQGSEATYESGFVIDKFPISRPNLTFSTLTVSNMSPEDSSIYLCSVEAPGGQETQYFGPGTRLLVL.

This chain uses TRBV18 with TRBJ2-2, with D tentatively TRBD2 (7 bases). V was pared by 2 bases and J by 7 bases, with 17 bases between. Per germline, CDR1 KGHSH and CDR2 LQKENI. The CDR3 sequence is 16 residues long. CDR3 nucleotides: TGTGCCAGCTCACCAATTTCGGCGGGGGCTGGCGGGGAGCTGTTTTTT. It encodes CASSPISAGAGGELFF.

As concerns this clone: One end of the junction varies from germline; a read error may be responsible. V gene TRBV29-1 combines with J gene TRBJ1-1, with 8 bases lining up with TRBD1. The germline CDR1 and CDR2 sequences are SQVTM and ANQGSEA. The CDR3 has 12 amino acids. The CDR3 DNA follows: TGCAGCGTTCGGACAGGGAACCCTGAAGCTTTCTTT. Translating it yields CSVRTGNPEAFF.

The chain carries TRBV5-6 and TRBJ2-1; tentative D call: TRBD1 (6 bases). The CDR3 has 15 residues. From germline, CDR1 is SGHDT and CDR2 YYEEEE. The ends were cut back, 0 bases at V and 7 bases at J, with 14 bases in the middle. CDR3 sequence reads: CASSLVTGIVNEQFF. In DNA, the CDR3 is TGTGCCAGCAGCTTGGTAACAGGGATTGTGAATGAGCAGTTCTTC.

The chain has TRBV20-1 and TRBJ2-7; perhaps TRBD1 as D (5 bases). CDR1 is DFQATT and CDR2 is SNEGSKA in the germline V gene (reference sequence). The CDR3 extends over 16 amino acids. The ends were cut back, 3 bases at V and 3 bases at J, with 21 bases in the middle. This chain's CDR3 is CSASLKGPVGNYEQYF. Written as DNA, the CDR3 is TGCAGTGCTAGTTTAAAGGGGCCGGTCGGAAACTACGAGCAGTACTTC.

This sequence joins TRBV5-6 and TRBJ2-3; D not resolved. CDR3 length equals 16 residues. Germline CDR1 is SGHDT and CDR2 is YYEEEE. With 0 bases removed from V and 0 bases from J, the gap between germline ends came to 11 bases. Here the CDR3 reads CASSLVSALSTDTQYF. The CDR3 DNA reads TGTGCCAGCAGCTTGGTATCCGCGTTGAGCACAGATACGCAGTATTTT.

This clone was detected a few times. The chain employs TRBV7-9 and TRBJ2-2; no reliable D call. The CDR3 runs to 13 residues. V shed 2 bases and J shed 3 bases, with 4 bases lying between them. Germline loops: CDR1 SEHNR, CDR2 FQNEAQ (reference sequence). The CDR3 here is CASSLRDTGELFF. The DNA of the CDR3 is TGTGCCAGCAGCTTACGTGACACCGGGGAGCTGTTTTTT.

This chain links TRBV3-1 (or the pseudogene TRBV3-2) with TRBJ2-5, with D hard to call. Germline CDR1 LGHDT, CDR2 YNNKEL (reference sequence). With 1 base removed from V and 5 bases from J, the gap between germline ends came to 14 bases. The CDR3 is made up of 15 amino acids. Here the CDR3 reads CASSQVFLQAETQYF. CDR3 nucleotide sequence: TGTGCCAGCAGCCAAGTATTTCTCCAGGCGGAGACCCAGTACTTC.

In DNA form, the CDR3 reads TGTGCCATAGGGGGCACAGATACGCAGTATTTT. Amino acids: CAIGGTDTQYF. V is TRBV6-5 and J is TRBJ2-3, with D perhaps TRBD1 (5 bases). The CDR3 runs to 11 residues. Germline V gene lookup returns CDR1 MNHEY and CDR2 SVGAGI. V lost 10 bases, J lost 1 base, and 6 bases lay in between.